This T cell receptor beta chain stems from a study of OX40 agonist ivuxolimab in advanced cancers. In the study overall: Ivuxolimab, which targeted the costimulatory receptor OX40 (CD134), was an agonistic, fully human IgG2 monoclonal antibody. Among the approximately 50 dose-escalation patients, about 19 had hepatocellular carcinoma, approximately 15 melanoma, 9 renal cell carcinoma and 9 head and neck cancer. Three dose-escalation patients achieved partial responses, one with hepatocellular carcinoma and two with cutaneous melanoma. The monotherapy dose-escalation portion (N of about 50 patients) of the phase I ivuxolimab trial is reported in the paper. Intravenous ivuxolimab was administered to patients every 2 weeks at six dose levels: 0.01, 0.1, 0.3, 1.5, 3 and 10 mg/kg. Prior anti-PD-1, anti-PD-L1 or anti-CTLA-4 therapy was permitted, and checkpoint inhibitors had been received by less than 45% of dose-escalation patients. Peripheral TCRbeta sequencing aimed to test whether ivuxolimab altered TCR sequence diversity and caused clonal T-cell expansion. The dose-escalation cohort was around 83% male with a mean age of around 62 years, ranging from roughly 20 to 80. The paper as a whole reports these results and caveats: Clonal expansion of both CD4+ and CD8+ blood T cells was observed from baseline to week 6 at doses 0.1 to 3.0 mg/kg. Antigen specificity was not determined for the clonally expanded peripheral T cells. In partial responders in the 0.1-3.0 mg/kg groups, normalized peripheral clonal expansion was found to be among the lowest, especially among CD8+ T cells. Low levels of normalized T-cell clonal expansion were also seen in some patients who did not respond. After ivuxolimab, more expanded clones were found on average in CD8+ T cells than in CD4+ T cells.

The trial excluded patients who had a history of autoimmune disease or were on systemic immunosuppression. Peripheral blood for TCR sequencing was drawn from every dose cohort at baseline, at cycle 4 day 1 and at cycle 7 day 1. The samples were drawn from a first-in-human, open-label, multicenter phase I dose-escalation trial of ivuxolimab. Adults with locally advanced or metastatic melanoma, renal cell carcinoma, hepatocellular carcinoma or head and neck squamous cell carcinoma were enrolled in the trial. CD4+ and CD8+ T cells were sorted separately from peripheral blood before TCR sequencing. Concerning this clone: Its antigen remains unidentified. The sample holds no much larger clone one base away, and base qualities are not on file.

Including cysteine and phenylalanine, the CDR3 has 13 amino acids. The kept DNA is CDR3 alone, 39 bases in frame from the first base. The junction carries 16 bases between V and J, which are trimmed by 5 bases and 6 bases respectively. CDR1 and CDR2 were assigned from the germline V gene (reference sequence) as GTSNPN and SVGIG. For sequencing of the TCRbeta CDR3 region, genomic DNA was extracted from the sorted cells. TCRbeta CDR3 regions were sequenced using the immunoSEQ Assay. The table was pulled from immuneACCESS by TCRdb, which kept in-frame rearrangements only. Such tables lose some clones; where checked, under half of the loss comes from unresolved V genes, and the rest has no known cause. The sample table lists tens of thousands of clones, 80% to 90% of them with a count of one. Together, the top ten hold approximately 0.35% of the sample.

The sample here was CD4+ or CD8+ T cells sorted from blood, taken in a trial of the OX40 agonist ivuxolimab. This chain is built from TRBV30 and TRBJ1-2; TRBD1 is a possible D gene, resting on 5 matching bases. The receptor comes from an adult with an advanced solid tumor such as melanoma, head and neck, liver or kidney cancer. The CDR3 protein: CAWQRTSVHGYTF. The DNA reads as follows: TGTGCCTGGCAAAGGACATCAGTTCATGGCTACACCTTC. This CDR3, with the reference TRBV30 and TRBJ1-2 proteins standing in past its ends, gives the full variable domain SQTIHQWPATLVQPVGSPLSLECTVEGTSNPNLYWYRQAAGRGLQLLFYSVGIGQISSEVPQNLSASRPQDRQFILSSKKLLLSDSGFYLCAWQRTSVHGYTFGSGTRLTVV.